This T cell receptor beta chain is from a study of glioma-infiltrating T cells after dendritic cell vaccination. Study-level information: Dendritic cell vaccine was injected intradermally three times, biweekly.

V shed 8 bases and J shed 4 bases, with 18 bases lying between them. Germline assignment: CDR1 MNHNS and CDR2 SASEGT. This CDR3 spans 15 amino acids. Measured with immunoSEQ multiplex PCR; TCRdb has only the in-frame clones, and not every one. The table records tens of thousands of clones, about nine tenths of them present only once. The time point is: after dendritic cell vaccination, including at tumor progression/relapse. The sample consisted of blood, taken after dendritic cell vaccination. The source is a human donor with glioblastoma. This chain uses TRBV6-1 with TRBJ2-1; weak D call: TRBD2 (7 bases). The CDR3 sequence: CASQRGGGPYNEQFF. The CDR3 nucleotides are TGTGCCAGCCAAAGAGGGGGGGGACCATACAATGAGCAGTTCTTC.